A single sample is the source of the 9 T cell receptor beta chains below, sequenced in a study of cytomegalovirus exposure and HLA in healthy donors. The PCR ran on 60 Vbeta and 13 Jbeta primers. Assay used: immunoSEQ multiplex PCR; TCRdb lists only in-frame clones, some missing. This sample has around 85,000 clones, with nearly 80% found just once. The sequenced sample was PBMCs. These receptors originate from a woman aged 45-65 years in good health and CMV-seropositive.

V usage is TRBV29-1 and J usage is TRBJ2-1; unclear D gene. CDR3 size: 12 residues. The germline V and J ends were trimmed by 3 bases and 7 bases, with 10 bases remaining between them. From germline, CDR1 is SQVTM and CDR2 ANQGSEA. This CDR3 reads CSVERQKNEQFF. CDR3 coding DNA: TGCAGCGTTGAGAGGCAAAAAAATGAGCAGTTCTTC.

This clone was observed a handful of times. The J gene is TRBJ1-6, the V gene TRBV9, with TRBD1 identical over 9 bases. Per the germline V gene, CDR1 is SGDLS and CDR2 is YYNGEE. V lost 3 bases to trimming and J lost 8 bases; unmatched junction nucleotides: 9. The CDR3 is 16 residues long. The CDR3 loop reads CASSGADHRGHSPLHF. CDR3 in DNA: TGTGCCAGCAGCGGGGCTGACCACAGGGGGCATTCACCCCTCCACTTT.

This clone was detected once. The chain uses TRBV25-1 and TRBJ2-3; 11 nucleotides agree with TRBD2. The J segment lost 6 bases and the V segment lost 5 bases, leaving 1 base of the junction unmatched. Germline values: CDR1 MGHDK, CDR2 SYGVNS. The CDR3 totals 13 residues. For the CDR3, the DNA is TGTGCCAGCAGTTTAGCGGGAGGGGATACGCAGTATTTT. Its protein product is CASSLAGGDTQYF.

A few counts support this clone. This rearrangement joins TRBV7-2 to TRBJ1-4; a weak D match, TRBD1 (5 bases). V was trimmed by 1 base and J by 2 bases, leaving 8 bases between them. The V gene's germline CDR1 is SGHTA and CDR2 FQGNSA. The CDR3 contains 15 residues. CDR3 sequence (DNA): TGTGCCAGCAGCTTAGAAAGGGGTACTAATGAAAAACTGTTTTTT. Translation: CASSLERGTNEKLFF.

Only a few counts were recorded for this clone. The chain uses TRBV5-5 and TRBJ2-7; D is uncertain. The V and J ends lost 1 base and 6 bases respectively, with 11 bases between them. Germline CDR1 SGHKS, CDR2 YYEKEE (reference sequence). This CDR3 comprises 13 residues. CDR3: CASSLLTAGEQYV. The CDR3 DNA follows: TGTGCCAGCAGCTTGTTGACTGCCGGCGAGCAGTACGTC.

The V and J genes are TRBV6-5 and TRBJ1-2; 9 bases agree with TRBD1. With 4 bases clipped from V and 5 bases from J, the junction kept 8 bases outside the gene matches. This CDR3 contains 15 residues. Germline V gene data show CDR1 as MNHEY and CDR2 as SVGAGI. DNA of the CDR3: TGTGCCAGCAGTTTGGCGACAGGGGGGGAGTATGGCTACACCTTC. Translated, it gives CASSLATGGEYGYTF.

This sequence joins TRBV12-5 and TRBJ1-2; 12 positions agree with TRBD1. There are 15 residues in the CDR3. The germline V gene encodes CDR1 LGHNT and CDR2 FRNRAP. V trimming: 7 bases; J trimming: 5 bases; junction bases outside the gene matches: 8. CDR3 in amino acids: CASATRDRGQYGYTF. The CDR3 bases are TGTGCTAGTGCCACAAGGGACAGGGGGCAATATGGCTACACCTTC.

The sample holds a few counts of this clone. The chain links TRBV5-8 to TRBJ2-3; 15 bases are a match to TRBD2. CDR3 size: 18 residues. V lost 2 bases, J lost 3 bases, and 7 bases stayed unmatched. Per germline, CDR1 SGHTS and CDR2 YDEGEE. The CDR3 is CASSFRTSGGASTDTQYF. For the CDR3, the DNA is TGTGCCAGCAGCTTCCGGACTAGCGGGGGGGCCAGTACAGATACGCAGTATTTT.

The CDR3 DNA reads as TGTGCCAGCAGTTTAGGGGGGGGGATTAATGAAAAACTGTTTTTT. This sequence encodes CASSLGGGINEKLFF. V and J are TRBV28 and TRBJ1-4; D might be TRBD1 (5 bases). This CDR3 contains 15 residues. The germline CDR1 and CDR2 sequences are MDHEN and SYDVKM. V was trimmed by 2 bases and J by 4 bases, leaving 11 bases between them.